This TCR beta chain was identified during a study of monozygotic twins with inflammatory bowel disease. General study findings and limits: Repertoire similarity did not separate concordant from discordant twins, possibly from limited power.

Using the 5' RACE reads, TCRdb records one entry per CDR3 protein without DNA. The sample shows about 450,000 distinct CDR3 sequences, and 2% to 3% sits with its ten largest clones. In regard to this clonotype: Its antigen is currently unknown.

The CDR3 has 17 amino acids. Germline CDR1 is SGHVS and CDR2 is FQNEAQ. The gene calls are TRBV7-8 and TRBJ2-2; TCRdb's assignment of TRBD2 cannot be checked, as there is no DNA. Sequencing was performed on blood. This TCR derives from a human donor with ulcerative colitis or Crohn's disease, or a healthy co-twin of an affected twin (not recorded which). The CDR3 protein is CASSSSGTITNTGELFF.